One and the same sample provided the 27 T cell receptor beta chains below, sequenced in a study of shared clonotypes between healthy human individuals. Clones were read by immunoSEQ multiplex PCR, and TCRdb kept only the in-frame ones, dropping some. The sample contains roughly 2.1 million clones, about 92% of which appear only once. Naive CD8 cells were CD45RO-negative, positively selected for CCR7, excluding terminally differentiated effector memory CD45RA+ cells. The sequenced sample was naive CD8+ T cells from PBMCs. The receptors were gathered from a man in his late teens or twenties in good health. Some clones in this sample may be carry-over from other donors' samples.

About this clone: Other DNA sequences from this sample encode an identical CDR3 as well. As DNA, the CDR3 is TGTGCCAGCAGCTTACTCAACACTGAAGCTTTCTTT. Amino acid sequence: CASSLLNTEAFF. The chain uses TRBV7-9 and TRBJ1-1; D uncertain. There are 12 residues in the CDR3. V lost 2 bases to trimming and J lost 2 bases, with 3 bases between them. CDR1 and CDR2 (germline): SEHNR, FQNEAQ (reference sequence).

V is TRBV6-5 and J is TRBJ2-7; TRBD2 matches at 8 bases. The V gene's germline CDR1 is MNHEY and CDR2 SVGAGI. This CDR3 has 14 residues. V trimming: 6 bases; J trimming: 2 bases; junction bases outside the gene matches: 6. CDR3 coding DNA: TGTGCCAGCAGCTGGGGTAGCGGGACCTACGAGCAGTACTTC. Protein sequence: CASSWGSGTYEQYF.

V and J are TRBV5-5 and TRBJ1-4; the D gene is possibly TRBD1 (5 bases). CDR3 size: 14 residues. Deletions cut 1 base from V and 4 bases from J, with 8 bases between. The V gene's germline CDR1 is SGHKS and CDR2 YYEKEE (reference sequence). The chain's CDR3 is CASSLRGINEKLFF. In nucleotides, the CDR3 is TGTGCCAGCAGCTTGCGGGGGATTAATGAAAAACTGTTTTTT.

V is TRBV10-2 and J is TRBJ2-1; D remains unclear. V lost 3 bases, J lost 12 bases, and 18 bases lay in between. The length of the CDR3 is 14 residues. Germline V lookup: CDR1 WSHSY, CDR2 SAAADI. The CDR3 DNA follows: TGCGCCAGCAGTGACTACCCAGGAAAAAAAGGGCAGTTCTTC. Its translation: CASSDYPGKKGQFF.

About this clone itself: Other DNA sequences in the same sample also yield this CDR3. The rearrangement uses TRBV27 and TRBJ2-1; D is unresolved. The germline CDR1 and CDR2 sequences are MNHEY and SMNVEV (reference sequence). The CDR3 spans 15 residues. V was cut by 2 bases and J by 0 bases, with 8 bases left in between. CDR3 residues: CASSLRGSSYNEQFF. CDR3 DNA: TGTGCCAGCAGTTTACGCGGAAGCTCCTACAATGAGCAGTTCTTC.

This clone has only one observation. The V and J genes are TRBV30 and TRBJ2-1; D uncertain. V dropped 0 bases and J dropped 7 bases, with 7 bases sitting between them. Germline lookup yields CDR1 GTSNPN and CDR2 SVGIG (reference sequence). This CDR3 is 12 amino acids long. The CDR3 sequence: CAWSVQANEQFF. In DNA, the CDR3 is TGTGCCTGGAGTGTACAAGCGAATGAGCAGTTCTTC. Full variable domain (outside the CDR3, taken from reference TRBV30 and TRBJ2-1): SQTIHQWPATLVQPVGSPLSLECTVEGTSNPNLYWYRQAAGRGLQLLFYSVGIGQISSEVPQNLSASRPQDRQFILSSKKLLLSDSGFYLCAWSVQANEQFFGPGTRLTVL.

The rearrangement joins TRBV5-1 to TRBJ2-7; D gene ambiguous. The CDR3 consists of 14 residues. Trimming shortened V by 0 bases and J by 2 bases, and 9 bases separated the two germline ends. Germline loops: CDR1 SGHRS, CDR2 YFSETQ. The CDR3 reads CASSLGDEPYEQYF. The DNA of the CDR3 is TGCGCCAGCAGCTTGGGCGACGAGCCCTACGAGCAGTACTTC.

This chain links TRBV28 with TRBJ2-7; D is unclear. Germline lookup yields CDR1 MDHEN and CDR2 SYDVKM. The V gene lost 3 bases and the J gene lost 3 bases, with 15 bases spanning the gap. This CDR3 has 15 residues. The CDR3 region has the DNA TGTGCCAGCAGTTTGGGTCAGGCTGGGATCTACGAGCAGTACTTC. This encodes CASSLGQAGIYEQYF.

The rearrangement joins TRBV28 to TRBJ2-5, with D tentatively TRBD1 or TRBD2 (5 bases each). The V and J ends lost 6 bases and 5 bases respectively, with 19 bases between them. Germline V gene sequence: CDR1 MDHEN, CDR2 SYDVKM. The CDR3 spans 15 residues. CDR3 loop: CASRAWGSGPETQYF. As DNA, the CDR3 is TGTGCCAGCAGGGCATGGGGGTCGGGTCCCGAGACCCAGTACTTC.

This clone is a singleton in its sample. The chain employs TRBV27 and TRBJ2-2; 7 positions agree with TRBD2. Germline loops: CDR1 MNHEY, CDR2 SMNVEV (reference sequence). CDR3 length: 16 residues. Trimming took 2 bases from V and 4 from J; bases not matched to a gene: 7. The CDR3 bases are TGTGCCAGCAGTTTAATGGGACTACTAAGCACCGGGGAGCTGTTTTTT. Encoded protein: CASSLMGLLSTGELFF.

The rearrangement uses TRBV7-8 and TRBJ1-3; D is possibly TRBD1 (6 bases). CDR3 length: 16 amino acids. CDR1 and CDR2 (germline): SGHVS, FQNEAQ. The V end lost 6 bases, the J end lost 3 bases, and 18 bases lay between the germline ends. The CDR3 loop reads CASRPKQGADGNTIYF. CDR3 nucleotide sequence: TGTGCCAGCAGACCAAAACAGGGCGCAGATGGAAACACCATATATTTT.

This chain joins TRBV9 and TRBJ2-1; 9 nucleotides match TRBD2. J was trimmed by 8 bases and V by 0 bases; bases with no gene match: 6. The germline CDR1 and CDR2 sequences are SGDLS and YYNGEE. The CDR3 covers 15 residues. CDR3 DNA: TGTGCCAGCAGCGTAGTAGCGGGAGCAATACATGAGCAGTTCTTC. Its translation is CASSVVAGAIHEQFF.

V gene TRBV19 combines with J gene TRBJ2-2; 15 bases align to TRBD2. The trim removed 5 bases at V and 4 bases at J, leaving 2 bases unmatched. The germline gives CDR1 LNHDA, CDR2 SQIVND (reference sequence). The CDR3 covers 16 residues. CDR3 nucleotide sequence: TGTGCCAGTAGTCCGGGACTAGCGGGAGGCACCGGGGAGCTGTTTTTT. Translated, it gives CASSPGLAGGTGELFF.

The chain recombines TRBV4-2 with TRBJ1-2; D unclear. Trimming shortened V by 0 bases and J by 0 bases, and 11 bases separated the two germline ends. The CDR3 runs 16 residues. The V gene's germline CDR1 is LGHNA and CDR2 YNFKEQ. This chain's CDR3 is CASSQDLGESNYGYTF. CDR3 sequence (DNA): TGTGCCAGCAGCCAAGATCTCGGGGAGTCTAACTATGGCTACACCTTC.

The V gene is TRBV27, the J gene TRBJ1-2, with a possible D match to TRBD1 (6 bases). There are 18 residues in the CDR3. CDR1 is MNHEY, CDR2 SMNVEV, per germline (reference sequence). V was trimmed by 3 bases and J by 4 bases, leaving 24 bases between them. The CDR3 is CASSLRGTSTGAVYGYTF. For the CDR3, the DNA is TGTGCCAGCAGTTTGCGAGGGACTTCCACGGGGGCAGTCTATGGCTACACCTTC.

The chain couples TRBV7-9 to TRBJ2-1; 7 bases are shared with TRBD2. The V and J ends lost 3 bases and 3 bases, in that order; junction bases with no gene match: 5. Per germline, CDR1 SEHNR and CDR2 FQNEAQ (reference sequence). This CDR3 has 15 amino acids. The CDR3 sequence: CASSFASGNYNEQFF. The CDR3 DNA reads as TGTGCCAGCAGCTTTGCTAGCGGTAACTACAATGAGCAGTTCTTC.

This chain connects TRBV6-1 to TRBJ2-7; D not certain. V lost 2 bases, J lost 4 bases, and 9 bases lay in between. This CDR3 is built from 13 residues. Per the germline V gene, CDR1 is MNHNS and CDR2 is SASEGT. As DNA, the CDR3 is TGTGCCAGCAGTGAATTGAAGGGTTACGAGCAGTACTTC. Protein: CASSELKGYEQYF.

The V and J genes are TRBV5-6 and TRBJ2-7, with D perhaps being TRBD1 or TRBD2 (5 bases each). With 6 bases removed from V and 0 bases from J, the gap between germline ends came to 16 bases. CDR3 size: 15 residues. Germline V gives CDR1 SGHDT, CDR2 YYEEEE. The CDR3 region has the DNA TGTGCCAGCAACCCTGGGGGAGAGGGCTCCTACGAGCAGTACTTC. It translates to CASNPGGEGSYEQYF. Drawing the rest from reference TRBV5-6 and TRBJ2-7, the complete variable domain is DAGVTQSPTHLIKTRGQQVTLRCSPKSGHDTVSWYQQALGQGPQFIFQYYEEEERQRGNFPDRFSGHQFPNYSSELNVNALLLGDSALYLCASNPGGEGSYEQYFGPGTRLTVT.

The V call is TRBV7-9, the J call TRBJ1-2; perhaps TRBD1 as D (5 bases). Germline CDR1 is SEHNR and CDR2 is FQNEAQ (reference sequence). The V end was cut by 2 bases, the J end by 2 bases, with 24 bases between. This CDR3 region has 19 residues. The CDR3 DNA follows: TGTGCCAGCAGCTTACCCCCAGGCAGGGCACCCACAACCAACTATGGCTACACCTTC. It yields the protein CASSLPPGRAPTTNYGYTF.

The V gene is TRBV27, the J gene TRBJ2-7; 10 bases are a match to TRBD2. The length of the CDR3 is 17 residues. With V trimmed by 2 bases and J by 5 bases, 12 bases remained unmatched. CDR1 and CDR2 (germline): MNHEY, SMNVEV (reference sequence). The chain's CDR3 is CASSLRPLAGVVHEQYF. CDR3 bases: TGTGCCAGCAGTTTACGGCCTCTAGCGGGAGTGGTCCACGAGCAGTACTTC.

CDR3 nucleotide sequence: TGTGCCAGCACTGCCGGGGTAAACACTGAAGCTTTCTTT. Translating it yields CASTAGVNTEAFF. The rearrangement uses TRBV28 and TRBJ1-1, with D unclear. This CDR3 spans 13 amino acids. V was clipped by 7 bases and J by 2 bases, with 11 bases between them. CDR1 and CDR2 from the germline V gene are MDHEN and SYDVKM. Combining the CDR3 with reference TRBV28 and TRBJ1-1 gives the whole variable domain DVKVTQSSRYLVKRTGEKVFLECVQDMDHENMFWYRQDPGLGLRLIYFSYDVKMKEKGDIPEGYSVSREKKERFSLILESASTNQTSMYLCASTAGVNTEAFFGQGTRLTVV.

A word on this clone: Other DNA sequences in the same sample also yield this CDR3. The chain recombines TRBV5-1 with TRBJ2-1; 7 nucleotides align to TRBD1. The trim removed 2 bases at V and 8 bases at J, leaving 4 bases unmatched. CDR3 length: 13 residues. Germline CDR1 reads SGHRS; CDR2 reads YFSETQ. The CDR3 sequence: CASSLGGVDEQFF. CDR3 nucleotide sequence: TGCGCCAGCAGCTTAGGGGGCGTCGATGAGCAGTTCTTC.

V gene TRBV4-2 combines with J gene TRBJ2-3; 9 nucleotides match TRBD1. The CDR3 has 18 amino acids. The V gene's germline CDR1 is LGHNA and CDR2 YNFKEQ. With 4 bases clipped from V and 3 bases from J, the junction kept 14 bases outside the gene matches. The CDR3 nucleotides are TGTGCCAGCAGCCCCTCAGCTTGGGGACAGGGAGGGACAGATACGCAGTATTTT. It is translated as CASSPSAWGQGGTDTQYF.

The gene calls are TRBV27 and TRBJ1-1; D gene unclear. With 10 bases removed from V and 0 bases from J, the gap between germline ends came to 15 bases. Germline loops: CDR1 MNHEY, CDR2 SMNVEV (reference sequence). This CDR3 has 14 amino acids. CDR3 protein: CATRGGVLNTEAFF. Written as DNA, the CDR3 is TGTGCCACCCGGGGTGGCGTACTGAACACTGAAGCTTTCTTT.

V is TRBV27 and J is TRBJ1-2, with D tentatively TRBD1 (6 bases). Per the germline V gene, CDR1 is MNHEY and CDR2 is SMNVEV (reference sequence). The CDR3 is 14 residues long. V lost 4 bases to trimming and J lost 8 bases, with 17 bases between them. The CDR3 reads CASSSVGGAEGYTF. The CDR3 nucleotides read TGTGCCAGCAGTTCGGTTGGGGGCGCAGAGGGCTACACCTTC.

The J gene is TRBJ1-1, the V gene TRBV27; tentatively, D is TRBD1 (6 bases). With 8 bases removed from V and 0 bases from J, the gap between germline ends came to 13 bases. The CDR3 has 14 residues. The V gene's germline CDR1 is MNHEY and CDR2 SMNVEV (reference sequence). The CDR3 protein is CASGITGLNTEAFF. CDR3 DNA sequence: TGTGCCAGCGGGATTACAGGGCTGAACACTGAAGCTTTCTTT.

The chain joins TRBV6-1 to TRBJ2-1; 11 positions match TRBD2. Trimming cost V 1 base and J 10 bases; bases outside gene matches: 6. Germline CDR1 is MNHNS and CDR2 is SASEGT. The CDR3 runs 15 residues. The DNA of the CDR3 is TGTGCCAGCAGTGAAGTTAGCGGGAGGGCGGGGGAGCAGTTCTTC. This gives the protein CASSEVSGRAGEQFF.